This T cell receptor beta chain was retrieved from a study of blood T cell repertoires in COVID-19. The germline CDR1 and CDR2 sequences are MNHEY and SVGAGI. Trimming took off 8 bases at V and 4 bases at J, with 12 bases between the two ends. CDR3 length: 14 residues. Profiling relied on immunoSEQ multiplex PCR, and the TCRdb table lists in-frame clones only, not all of them. The repertoire holds approximately 110,000 clones, with around nine tenths as singletons. Sequenced input: peripheral blood. This TCR was recovered from a woman between 45 and 65 years old with active or convalescent COVID-19. The chain is built from TRBV6-5 and TRBJ2-6; tentatively, D is TRBD2 (6 bases). CDR3 nucleotides: TGTGCCAGCTGCGCGGGGCCCGGGGCCAACGTCCTGACTTTC. This encodes CASCAGPGANVLTF.